Following are 5 T cell receptor beta chains from one sample sequenced in a study of blood T cells in healthy people across ages. With a J-beta primer mix and a sample-barcoded 5' primer, a second PCR ran 7 to 11 cycles. Each CDR3 protein gets one entry after TCRdb re-called the 5' RACE reads with MiXCR. This sample has around 1.5 million distinct CDR3 sequences, with 55% to 75% found just once. The sequencing input was blood. These receptors were collected from a man between 18 and 35 years old in good health.

This clonotype was seen only a few times. V is TRBV20-1 and J is TRBJ2-7; 7 bases map to TRBD2. Looked up from germline, CDR1 is DFQATT and CDR2 is SNEGSKA (reference sequence). This CDR3 has 15 residues. The J segment lost 4 bases and the V segment lost 2 bases, leaving 11 bases of the junction unmatched. The CDR3 sequence is CSARKERETGYEQYF. The CDR3, as DNA: TGCAGTGCTAGAAAGGAGCGGGAAACGGGTTACGAGCAGTACTTC.

There are a few counts of this clonotype. The chain recombines TRBV29-1 with TRBJ1-1; 7 bases map to TRBD1. The length of the CDR3 is 14 residues. CDR1 is SQVTM, CDR2 ANQGSEA, per germline. The J segment lost 3 bases and the V segment lost 6 bases, leaving 10 bases of the junction unmatched. The CDR3 region is CSVRGLRRDTEAFF. The CDR3, as DNA: TGCAGCGTCAGGGGGTTGCGGCGGGACACTGAAGCTTTCTTT.

The chain uses TRBV29-1 and TRBJ2-1, with 14 bases identical to TRBD2. The trim removed 8 bases at V and 10 bases at J, leaving 4 bases unmatched. This CDR3 is built from 12 residues. Germline V lookup: CDR1 SQVTM, CDR2 ANQGSEA. The CDR3 sequence: CSTRTSGGEQFF. The CDR3 bases are TGCAGCACTAGGACTAGCGGGGGGGAGCAGTTCTTC.

The V call is TRBV27, the J call TRBJ2-3, with D perhaps given as TRBD1 or TRBD2 (5 bases each). The V end lost 5 bases, the J end lost 6 bases, and 15 bases lay between the germline ends. CDR1 and CDR2 (germline): MNHEY, SMNVEV (reference sequence). The CDR3 contains 14 residues. The chain's CDR3 is CASSPFGARDTQYF. The CDR3 DNA sequence: TGTGCCAGCAGTCCCTTCGGGGCCCGGGATACGCAGTATTTT.

In its sample, this clonotype was seen a few times. The V call is TRBV5-1, the J call TRBJ1-2; D is perhaps TRBD1 (5 bases). This CDR3 is 16 amino acids long. Germline CDR1 is SGHRS and CDR2 is YFSETQ. The V end was cut by 4 bases, the J end by 0 bases, with 16 bases between. Here the CDR3 DNA reads TGCGCCAGCAGCGCGGGGACGACCCAACCTAACTATGGCTACACCTTC. It codes for CASSAGTTQPNYGYTF. The full variable domain, completed using reference TRBV5-1 and TRBJ1-2, is KAGVTQTPRYLIKTRGQQVTLSCSPISGHRSVSWYQQTPGQGLQFLFEYFSETQRNKGNFPGRFSGRQFSNSRSEMNVSTLELGDSALYLCASSAGTTQPNYGYTFGSGTRLTVV.